This T cell receptor (beta chain) was identified in a study of blood T cell repertoires in COVID-19 (dated by TCRdb to 2018 to 2021). Study-level background: Samples from collaborators originated in the United States, Italy and Spain and spanned both the acute and convalescent phases of COVID-19. The material from the prospective study consisted of cDNA or gDNA derived from T cells, B-cell-depleted T cells, or PBMCs. Deeply sampled blood TCRbeta repertoires from subjects exposed to, actively infected with, or recovered from COVID-19 were included in the dataset. The repertoires were released in a freely available public database intended as a resource for research on the immune response to SARS-CoV-2. The samples were drawn from the first 160 participants of the ongoing ImmuneRACE study and from over a thousand subjects provided by 6 global collaborators. A de-identified subject ID, COVID-19 status, age in years and sex were almost always included in the sample metadata. HLA class I and class II types, where available, came from metadata supplied by the sample provider rather than from assay-based typing. The investigation overall reported the following: The amount of clinical and demographic metadata varied by source and participant and was provided uncurated.

A remark on this clone: Its target antigen remains unknown. No quality values exist for individual bases; no much larger clone is one base distant.

Whole blood was collected in K2EDTA tubes by collaborating institutions according to the institutions' own protocols. For TCRbeta analysis, collaborator samples were shipped as frozen whole blood, as isolated PBMCs, or as DNA extracted from either sample type. Germline trimming amounts to 0 bases on V and 6 bases on J, with 3 as the count of junction bases outside the gene matches. Including cysteine and phenylalanine, the CDR3 has 14 amino acids. CDR3 DNA is the only sequence kept; it has 42 bases, read in frame from the first base. From the germline V gene, CDR1 is MNHEY and CDR2 is SVGEGT. TCRbeta CDR3 regions were amplified from genomic DNA using the immunoSEQ Assay, a bias-controlled multiplex PCR. In the paper's pipeline: Within the assay, amplification of reference gene primers was used to estimate how many nucleated cells each sample contained. Sequence reads were collapsed and filtered to measure the absolute abundance of every unique TCRbeta CDR3 rearrangement. For each sample, productive Simpson clonality was calculated as the square root of Simpson's diversity index over productive rearrangements. TCRdb's version of the immuneACCESS table is confined to in-frame rearrangements and falls short of the full clone set. An unresolved V gene accounts for under half of the shortfall where checked; the remainder is of unknown origin. V, J and clone size derive from that table, while D and trimming were established from the DNA sequence. The sample records approximately 97,000 clones, 80% to 90% of which are singletons. About 19% of the sample belongs to the ten largest clones.

The sequence derives from a woman older than 75 with acute or convalescent COVID-19. The chain uses TRBV6-2 or TRBV6-3 and TRBJ1-2, with 8 central nucleotides matching TRBD1. The sequencing sample was made of peripheral blood. The CDR3 is CASSYSTDRDGYTF. The nucleotides read TGTGCCAGCAGTTACTCGACGGACAGGGATGGCTACACCTTC.